This entry lists 6 T cell receptor beta chains sequenced from one sample in a study of cytomegalovirus exposure and HLA in healthy donors. PCR involved 60 Vbeta and 13 Jbeta primers. Sequenced by immunoSEQ multiplex PCR; TCRdb stores in-frame clones only, minus some. In all, the sample yields over 70,000 clones. The specimen was PBMCs. The receptors derive from a woman in her forties in good health and CMV-seropositive.

This chain links TRBV30 with TRBJ1-1; the D is unclear. Germline V CDR1 and CDR2: GTSNPN, SVGIG (reference sequence). This CDR3 has 11 residues. This chain's CDR3 is CAAERNTEAFF. DNA for the CDR3: TGTGCGGCGGAGAGGAACACTGAAGCTTTCTTT.

The chain employs TRBV19 and TRBJ1-4; no reliable D call. The CDR3 consists of 14 residues. V gave up 3 bases and J gave up 0 bases, with 5 bases separating them. Germline CDR1 reads LNHDA; CDR2 reads SQIVND (reference sequence). CDR3 loop: CASSILATNEKLFF. The CDR3 DNA sequence: TGTGCCAGTAGTATTCTAGCAACTAATGAAAAACTGTTTTTT. The entire variable domain, with the rest obtained from reference TRBV19 and TRBJ1-4, is as follows: DGGITQSPKYLFRKEGQNVTLSCEQNLNHDAMYWYRQDPGQGLRLIYYSQIVNDFQKGDIAEGYSVSREKKESFPLTVTSAQKNPTAFYLCASSILATNEKLFFGSGTQLSVL.

The chain has TRBV18 and TRBJ2-7; TRBD1 matches 7 bases. Germline CDR1 and CDR2: KGHSH and LQKENI. The ends lost 2 bases at V and 11 bases at J; junction bases unmatched: 9. The CDR3 covers 13 residues. The CDR3 loop is CASSPEVGTGEYF. CDR3 DNA sequence: TGTGCCAGCTCACCAGAGGTGGGTACAGGGGAGTACTTC.

V and J are TRBV5-1 and TRBJ2-1; TRBD2 matches at 7 bases. The germline V gene encodes CDR1 SGHRS and CDR2 YFSETQ. The V gene end was trimmed by 0 bases and the J gene end by 6 bases; junction bases not matched to a gene: 6. This CDR3 has 15 residues. The CDR3 DNA sequence: TGCGCCAGCAGCTTGGTTGGGGGGGAGGGCAATGAGCAGTTCTTC. Translation: CASSLVGGEGNEQFF.

V is TRBV5-1 and J is TRBJ2-1, with TRBD2 matching over 13 bases. CDR3 length: 19 residues. The germline V gene encodes CDR1 SGHRS and CDR2 YFSETQ. The V and J ends lost 4 bases and 3 bases, in that order; junction bases with no gene match: 13. DNA for the CDR3: TGCGCCAGCAGCATCAGACTAGCGGGAGGAATAACGGTCTACAATGAGCAGTTCTTC. As protein: CASSIRLAGGITVYNEQFF.

The chain combines TRBV2 with TRBJ1-6; 7 bases align to TRBD1. The trim removed 5 bases at V and 14 bases at J, leaving 6 bases unmatched. There are 12 residues in the CDR3. Germline values: CDR1 SNHLY, CDR2 FYNNEI. The CDR3 loop reads CASSYTQGALHF. The CDR3 nucleotides are TGTGCCAGCAGTTATACGCAGGGGGCCCTCCACTTT.